These 10 T cell receptor beta chains were all obtained from the same sample, sequenced in a study of PD-1 blockade in classical Hodgkin lymphoma. All trial patients relapsed after autologous stem cell transplantation. Negative magnetic selection isolated CD4+ T cells from thawed PBMCs. The method was immunoSEQ multiplex PCR; TCRdb's version includes in-frame clones alone and lacks a portion of them. The data hold fewer than 8,500 clones, with 80% observed a single time. This specimen consisted of CD4+ T cells from blood, obtained at baseline. The source is a human donor with classical Hodgkin lymphoma.

The chain carries TRBV27 and TRBJ2-2; 8 bases match TRBD1. This CDR3 spans 14 amino acids. Germline assignment: CDR1 MNHEY and CDR2 SMNVEV (reference sequence). J lost 5 bases, V lost 6 bases, and 5 bases had no gene match. CDR3 in DNA: TGTGCCAGCAGGCCGGGACAGGTGACCGGGGAGCTGTTTTTT. This encodes CASRPGQVTGELFF.

This chain links TRBV2 with TRBJ1-2; possibly TRBD1 for D (6 bases). Looked up from germline, CDR1 is SNHLY and CDR2 is FYNNEI. The CDR3 loop spans 14 amino acids. V was clipped by 5 bases and J by 8 bases, with 18 bases between them. The CDR3 here is CASSPGTRGTGYTF. Written as DNA, the CDR3 is TGTGCCAGCAGTCCCGGGACGAGGGGGACCGGCTACACCTTC.

J is TRBJ1-4 and V is TRBV7-2; TRBD1 might be the D (6 bases). CDR1 and CDR2 from the germline V gene are SGHTA and FQGNSA. The CDR3 totals 17 residues. Trimming removed 4 bases at V and 7 bases at J, with 22 bases between. In nucleotides, the CDR3 is TGTGCCAGCAGCTCACCGGGACACTCCATCTTCGGTGAAAAACTGTTTTTT. Translation: CASSSPGHSIFGEKLFF.

The chain combines TRBV6-1 with TRBJ1-4; TRBD1 might be the D (5 bases). Trimming cost V 3 bases and J 11 bases, with 16 bases left between them. Germline loops: CDR1 MNHNS, CDR2 SASEGT. This CDR3 is 14 amino acids long. The CDR3 loop reads CASSEGRDVRKLFF. In DNA form, the CDR3 reads TGTGCCAGCAGTGAGGGCAGGGATGTTCGGAAACTGTTTTTT.

The V and J genes are TRBV11-2 and TRBJ2-2; no firm D call. Germline V CDR1 and CDR2: SGHAT, FQNNGV. The length of the CDR3 is 10 residues. Trimming left V 8 bases short and J 7 bases short, with 5 bases between. The CDR3 spells CASLIGELFF. The CDR3 region has the DNA TGTGCCAGCTTAATCGGGGAGCTGTTTTTT.

CDR3 residues: CASSRRGLSGNTIYF. The DNA for the CDR3 is TGTGCCAGTAGCCGCAGGGGCCTCTCTGGAAACACCATATATTTT. V gene TRBV19 combines with J gene TRBJ1-3; D may be TRBD1 (6 bases). The CDR3 covers 15 residues. V dropped 6 bases and J dropped 0 bases, with 12 bases sitting between them. Germline V lookup: CDR1 LNHDA, CDR2 SQIVND (reference sequence).

The rearrangement links TRBV14 to TRBJ1-2; D gene unclear. The germline CDR1 and CDR2 sequences are SGHDN and FVKESK. CDR3 length equals 13 residues. V was cut by 3 bases and J by 2 bases, with 7 bases left in between. The CDR3 loop is CASSHSANYGYTF. The DNA of the CDR3 is TGTGCCAGCAGCCACAGCGCAAACTATGGCTACACCTTC.

J is TRBJ2-5 and V is TRBV7-9, with TRBD1 as a possible D gene (6 bases). Gene TRBJ2-7 matches the end of the DNA better, so the J call may be wrong. Germline values: CDR1 SEHNR, CDR2 FQNEAQ (reference sequence). There are 13 residues in the CDR3. CDR3 region: CASSPRGPYEQYF. The CDR3 coding sequence is TGTGCCAGCAGCCCCAGGGGCCCCTACGAGCAGTACTTC.

This clone has only a few counts. V gene TRBV2 combines with J gene TRBJ1-2, with D hard to call. Trimming cost V 6 bases and J 14 bases, with 25 bases left between them. The length of the CDR3 is 14 residues. Germline V gives CDR1 SNHLY, CDR2 FYNNEI. Here the CDR3 reads CASSILPSVLATTF. In DNA form, the CDR3 reads TGTGCCAGCAGCATTCTCCCCTCGGTCTTAGCAACGACCTTC.

This clone was detected only once. Mismatch with germline at one junction end may stem from a read error. The CDR3: CASSLANWENQKSAPAF. CDR3 bases: TGCGCCAGCAGCTTGGCCAATTGGGAGAACCAGAAATCAGCCCCAGCATTT. The chain employs TRBV5-1 and TRBJ1-5, with unresolved D. From germline, CDR1 is SGHRS and CDR2 YFSETQ. This CDR3 comprises 17 residues.